A selection of T cell receptor beta chains follows, all from one sample in a study of T cell responses to AZD1222 COVID-19 vaccine. Here immunoSEQ multiplex PCR was the method, and the copy in TCRdb shows in-frame clones only, minus some. The sample has 150,000 to 200,000 clones, approximately 90% seen once. The sequenced sample was peripheral blood, obtained on day 0 of AZD1222 vaccination. The receptor set was obtained from an adult in good health. Both conserved end residues are part of each CDR3. D genes are given only for firm matches. Where a row states a size, it is once, few, many or the class of an expanded clone; other rows omit it.

j_call clone_size v_call d_call cdr3_nt cdr3_aa
TRBJ2-1 NA TRBV11-3 TRBD2 TGTGCCAGCAGCTCCTGGACTAGCGGGGGGACCAATGAGCAGTTCTTC CASSSWTSGGTNEQFF
TRBJ2-5 NA TRBV29-1 NA TGCAGCGTTCAAGGTGGGCAGGCTCAACAAGAGACCCAGTACTTC CSVQGGQAQQETQYF
TRBJ2-1 NA TRBV6-5 TRBD2 TGTGCCAGCAGTACCGGGACTAGTGCGTACAATGGGCAGTTCTTC CASSTGTSAYNGQFF
TRBJ1-5 few TRBV6-5 NA TGTGCCAGCAGTTACTCAGCCGGGGAGGGCAATCAGCCCCAGCATTTT CASSYSAGEGNQPQHF
TRBJ1-1 NA TRBV21-1 NA TGTGCCAGCAGCCCCTGGGTAGGGAACACTGAAGCTTTCTTT CASSPWVGNTEAFF
TRBJ2-2 NA TRBV11-2 NA TGTGCCAGCAGCTTAGCGTTTTTGGGGGGCCACCTACCCGGGGAGCTGTTTTTT CASSLAFLGGHLPGELFF
TRBJ2-5 NA TRBV27 NA TGTGCCAGCAGTTTCCGTTATCAGCAAGAGACCCAGTACTTC CASSFRYQQETQYF
TRBJ1-5 NA TRBV27 NA TGTGCCAGCAGTTTAACGACCGTAGGGGCTCGTCAGCCCCAGCATTTT CASSLTTVGARQPQHF
TRBJ1-2 NA TRBV7-3 NA TGTGCCAGCAGCCCTAAAGCGGGGCCAGGGGATGGCTACACCTTC CASSPKAGPGDGYTF
TRBJ1-5 once TRBV19 NA TGTGCCAGTAGTATACAGGGAAGCCAGCCCCAGCATTTT CASSIQGSQPQHF
TRBJ1-5 NA TRBV29-1 TRBD1 TGCAGCGTCCTGGGACAGCTAAATCAGCCCCAGCATTTT CSVLGQLNQPQHF
TRBJ2-6 NA TRBV11-2 NA TGTGCCAGCAGCTTAGCAGGGACTTCTTCCTCTGGGGCCAACGTCCTGACTTTC CASSLAGTSSSGANVLTF
TRBJ1-6 NA TRBV30 NA TGTGCCTGGAGTGACAGGGATTCACCCCTCCACTTT CAWSDRDSPLHF
TRBJ2-2 NA TRBV24-1 NA TGTGCCACCAGTGACTCGATAGGGGGACCGAACACCGGGGAGCTGTTTTTT CATSDSIGGPNTGELFF
TRBJ1-2 NA TRBV12-5 NA TGTGCTAGTGGTTTTGTTCGCGAGGGCTACACCTTC CASGFVREGYTF
TRBJ1-2 NA TRBV11-2 NA TGTGCCAGCAGCTTAGATCTGCGCAGCTTGTATGGCTACACCTTC CASSLDLRSLYGYTF
TRBJ2-5 NA TRBV6-2/TRBV6-3 NA TGTGCCAGCAGTTATACGGAGACCCAGTACTTC CASSYTETQYF
TRBJ1-5 NA TRBV7-2 NA TGTGCCAGCAGCCCGGGGGGGGGCGGCAATCAGCCCCAGCATTTT CASSPGGGGNQPQHF
TRBJ2-3 NA TRBV6-2/TRBV6-3 NA TGTGCCAGCAGCCCAGGGCGGGGGCCCACAGATACGCAGTATTTT CASSPGRGPTDTQYF
TRBJ1-6 NA TRBV14 NA TGTGCCAGCAGCCAAGCAGGGCACCAACCCCACTTT CASSQAGHQPHF
TRBJ2-7 NA TRBV9 NA TGTGCCAGCAGCGTCGAGCCAGATTCCTACGAGCAGTACTTC CASSVEPDSYEQYF
TRBJ2-4 NA TRBV29-1 TRBD1 TGCAGCGTTGACGGGGGACAGGGCAACATTCAGTACTTC CSVDGGQGNIQYF
TRBJ2-5 NA TRBV25-1 NA TGTGCCAGCAGTGAAACGAGGGTAGCAGAGACCCAGTACTTC CASSETRVAETQYF
TRBJ1-1 NA TRBV14 TRBD1 TGTGCCAGCAGCCTTCGGACAGGGAACACTGAAGCTTTCTTT CASSLRTGNTEAFF
TRBJ1-5 NA TRBV6-5 NA TGTGCCACCATTGGGGGGTTAACTGCAAATCAGCCCCAGCATTTT CATIGGLTANQPQHF
TRBJ1-5 NA TRBV12-3/TRBV12-4 NA TGTGCCAGCAGTTCGGGGGCAGGACAGCCCCAGCATTTT CASSSGAGQPQHF
TRBJ2-7 NA TRBV29-1 TRBD2 TGCAGCGTTGTTGGGGCTAGCGGGGGGCCGGACGAGCAGTACTTC CSVVGASGGPDEQYF